Presented here are 29 T cell receptor beta chains from one specimen sequenced in a study of blood T cell repertoires in COVID-19. Profiled with immunoSEQ multiplex PCR; TCRdb holds only in-frame clones, not every one. The repertoire holds hundreds of thousands of clones, with about 90% as singletons. The sequencing sample was made of peripheral blood. The receptors stem from a woman aged 18 to 35 who had recovered from COVID-19.

The V gene is TRBV4-1, the J gene TRBJ1-4; D remains ambiguous. The CDR3 runs to 14 residues. Between the trimmed V and J ends, which lost 5 bases and 7 bases, there was a span of 14 bases. Looked up from germline, CDR1 is MGHRA and CDR2 is YSYEKL. The CDR3 bases are TGCGCCAGCAGCTTCCGCGGTGTCGGTGAAAAACTGTTTTTT. Translating gives CASSFRGVGEKLFF.

This clone was recorded once. This chain connects TRBV7-9 to TRBJ2-1, with 12 bases that match TRBD2. Trimming removed 5 bases from V and 6 bases from J; junction bases left unmatched: 8. CDR1 is SEHNR and CDR2 is FQNEAQ in the germline V gene (reference sequence). This CDR3 is built from 16 residues. Written as DNA, the CDR3 is TGTGCCAGCAGCCCTTTGACTAGCGGGAGTACCAATGAGCAGTTCTTC. It translates to CASSPLTSGSTNEQFF.

The V and J genes are TRBV30 and TRBJ2-5; D is undetermined. CDR3 length: 11 residues. The germline CDR1 and CDR2 sequences are GTSNPN and SVGIG (reference sequence). The V gene lost 3 bases and the J gene lost 3 bases, with 5 bases spanning the gap. The CDR3 nucleotides read TGTGCCTGGAGCGCTAAAGAGACCCAGTACTTC. Translated: CAWSAKETQYF. Full variable domain (missing parts from reference TRBV30 and TRBJ2-5): SQTIHQWPATLVQPVGSPLSLECTVEGTSNPNLYWYRQAAGRGLQLLFYSVGIGQISSEVPQNLSASRPQDRQFILSSKKLLLSDSGFYLCAWSAKETQYFGPGTRLLVL.

The chain uses TRBV19 and TRBJ1-1; D remains ambiguous. From germline, CDR1 is LNHDA and CDR2 SQIVND (reference sequence). Trimming left V 1 base short and J 6 bases short, with 12 bases between. The CDR3 has 14 residues. The CDR3 DNA reads as TGTGCCAGTAGTATAGGCGGGGATAGGGCTGAAGCTTTCTTT. This codes for CASSIGGDRAEAFF.

The CDR3 region has the DNA TGTGCCAGCAGCTCATACAGGGTGAACACTGAAGCTTTCTTT. Protein: CASSSYRVNTEAFF. The J gene is TRBJ1-1, the V gene TRBV7-8; tentative D call: TRBD1 (6 bases). Looked up from germline, CDR1 is SGHVS and CDR2 is FQNEAQ. The CDR3 is made up of 14 amino acids. The V end lost 4 bases, the J end lost 0 bases, and 9 bases lay between the germline ends.

The J gene is TRBJ1-2, the V gene TRBV12-3 or TRBV12-4; no firm D call. Trimming took off 4 bases at V and 8 bases at J, with 14 bases between the two ends. CDR3 length: 13 residues. The CDR3 nucleotides read TGTGCCAGCAGTTCTATACTATCGGGAGGCTACACCTTC. Its protein is CASSSILSGGYTF.

The chain joins TRBV4-1 to TRBJ1-1; D possibly corresponds to TRBD1 (6 bases). Trimming took off 2 bases at V and 5 bases at J, with 9 bases between the two ends. CDR1 is MGHRA, CDR2 YSYEKL, per germline. The CDR3 has 13 amino acids. DNA for the CDR3: TGCGCCAGCAGCCAAAACAGGGTAACTGAAGCTTTCTTT. This translates into CASSQNRVTEAFF.

This rearrangement joins TRBV7-2 to TRBJ2-1, with 10 bases matching TRBD2. Trimming cost V 5 bases and J 4 bases; bases outside gene matches: 2. The CDR3 length is 14 residues. CDR1 is SGHTA, CDR2 FQGNSA, per germline. CDR3 nucleotide sequence: TGTGCCAGCAGCGGACTAGCGGCATACAATGAGCAGTTCTTC. It is translated as CASSGLAAYNEQFF.

V gene TRBV4-1 combines with J gene TRBJ1-1; 7 nucleotides match TRBD1. Germline V gene sequence: CDR1 MGHRA, CDR2 YSYEKL. This CDR3 comprises 15 residues. V dropped 1 base and J dropped 3; count of bases not matched to a gene: 5. CDR3 sequence reads: CASSQGKGAHTEAFF. The CDR3 DNA reads TGCGCCAGCAGCCAAGGGAAGGGGGCCCACACTGAAGCTTTCTTT.

The gene calls are TRBV6-5 and TRBJ1-4; D is perhaps TRBD1 (6 bases). V was cut by 2 bases and J by 4 bases, with 8 bases left in between. CDR3 length: 14 residues. In germline, CDR1 is MNHEY, CDR2 SVGAGI. The CDR3 here is CASSYRGNNEKLFF. Written as DNA, the CDR3 is TGTGCCAGCAGTTACAGGGGGAATAATGAAAAACTGTTTTTT.

This chain links TRBV19 with TRBJ1-5; D might be TRBD1 (5 bases). The CDR3 has 16 amino acids. Germline V CDR1 and CDR2: LNHDA, SQIVND (reference sequence). The V end was cut by 5 bases, the J end by 0 bases, with 14 bases between. The CDR3 spells CASSGLTEISNQPQHF. The CDR3 nucleotides read TGTGCCAGTAGTGGGCTGACAGAGATTAGCAATCAGCCCCAGCATTTT.

The chain employs TRBV3-1 (or the pseudogene TRBV3-2) and TRBJ1-2, with D possibly TRBD1 on 5 matching bases. Trimming shortened V by 2 bases and J by 13 bases, and 17 bases separated the two germline ends. CDR1 and CDR2 from the germline V gene are LGHDT and YNNKEL (reference sequence). The CDR3 totals 13 residues. The CDR3 region has the DNA TGTGCCAGCAGCCAATTAGGGGAAGGGCCGTTCACCTTC. This encodes CASSQLGEGPFTF.

This clone was counted once. This sequence joins TRBV19 and TRBJ1-1; D gene ambiguous. Germline V gives CDR1 LNHDA, CDR2 SQIVND (reference sequence). The CDR3 spans 10 residues. V gave up 7 bases and J gave up 11 bases, with 11 bases separating them. CDR3 bases: TGTGCCAGTAAGGCGGAGCATGCTTTCTTT. Protein: CASKAEHAFF.

V usage is TRBV10-1 and J usage is TRBJ2-3, with TRBD2 as a possible D gene (6 bases). The V and J ends lost 6 bases and 0 bases respectively, with 16 bases between them. CDR1 is WNHNN and CDR2 is SYGVQD in the germline V gene (reference sequence). The CDR3 sequence is 16 residues long. CDR3 sequence (DNA): TGCGCCAGCAGCAGTAAACTAGCTGACAGCACAGATACGCAGTATTTT. This translates into CASSSKLADSTDTQYF.

The rearrangement uses TRBV11-3 and TRBJ1-1; 9 nucleotides agree with TRBD1. The V segment lost 4 bases and the J segment 3 bases; nucleotides outside the gene matches: 3. The CDR3 contains 14 residues. Germline-derived CDR1 and CDR2 are SGHNT and YENEEA. As DNA, the CDR3 is TGTGCCAGCAGCTACAGGGGGCTTGACACTGAAGCTTTCTTT. Its translation is CASSYRGLDTEAFF.

This sequence joins TRBV6-1 and TRBJ2-3, with 10 bases aligning to TRBD1. This CDR3 contains 16 residues. Germline V CDR1 and CDR2: MNHNS, SASEGT. The J segment lost 5 bases and the V segment lost 1 base, leaving 6 bases of the junction unmatched. The CDR3 loop is CASSEDRDRGGDTQYF. As DNA, the CDR3 is TGTGCCAGCAGTGAAGACCGGGACAGGGGAGGAGATACGCAGTATTTT.

This chain connects TRBV24-1 to TRBJ1-5; D gene unclear. V dropped 2 bases and J dropped 7 bases, with 11 bases sitting between them. This CDR3 is 14 amino acids long. CDR1 is KGHDR, CDR2 SFDVKD, per germline. CDR3 sequence: CATSDYTGFQPQHF. As DNA, the CDR3 is TGTGCCACCAGTGATTACACCGGGTTCCAGCCCCAGCATTTT.

The chain has TRBV28 and TRBJ1-6; a weak D match, TRBD1 (6 bases). The CDR3 extends over 16 amino acids. The V gene lost 4 bases and the J gene lost 8 bases, with 18 bases spanning the gap. Germline CDR1 and CDR2: MDHEN and SYDVKM. In DNA, the CDR3 is TGTGCCAGCAGTTATGGGGCGGGGGGGCACGATTCACCCCTCCACTTT. Translating it yields CASSYGAGGHDSPLHF.

The chain carries TRBV24-1 and TRBJ2-4; D unresolved. Per germline, CDR1 KGHDR and CDR2 SFDVKD. The CDR3 runs to 16 residues. Between the trimmed V and J ends, which lost 5 bases and 0 bases, there was a span of 13 bases. This CDR3 reads CATSVGPVVAKNIQYF. The CDR3 region has the DNA TGTGCCACCAGTGTTGGGCCGGTCGTAGCCAAAAACATTCAGTACTTC.

The J gene is TRBJ2-1, the V gene TRBV2; TRBD2 aligns across 11 bases. With 7 bases clipped from V and 8 bases from J, the junction kept 7 bases outside the gene matches. The germline CDR1 and CDR2 sequences are SNHLY and FYNNEI. The CDR3 covers 14 residues. The CDR3 coding sequence is TGTGCCAGCATCGCTAGCGGGAGGATCCATGAGCAGTTCTTC. Translated, it gives CASIASGRIHEQFF.

The rearrangement joins TRBV5-1 to TRBJ2-3, with D perhaps TRBD2 (6 bases). The CDR3 extends over 18 amino acids. Trimming stripped 4 bases from V and 0 bases from J, with 21 bases between. The V gene's germline CDR1 is SGHRS and CDR2 YFSETQ. The CDR3 sequence is CASSAVYGSATSTDTQYF. CDR3 in DNA: TGCGCCAGCAGCGCCGTCTACGGGAGCGCAACTAGCACAGATACGCAGTATTTT.

The sample holds one count of this clone. The genes are TRBV5-4 and TRBJ2-3; no clear D gene. Trimming left V 4 bases short and J 3 bases short, with 9 bases between. Germline V gene lookup returns CDR1 SGHNT and CDR2 YYREEE (reference sequence). CDR3 size: 13 residues. The CDR3 is CASSRVKTDTQYF. CDR3 nucleotide sequence: TGTGCCAGCAGCCGGGTCAAGACAGATACGCAGTATTTT.

J is TRBJ2-1 and V is TRBV7-2; 7 nucleotides agree with TRBD1. The V gene's germline CDR1 is SGHTA and CDR2 FQGNSA. The CDR3 runs to 16 residues. With 5 bases clipped from V and 0 bases from J, the junction kept 7 bases outside the gene matches. In nucleotides, the CDR3 is TGTGCCAGCAGCCCTGACCGGGACAGCTCCTACAATGAGCAGTTCTTC. It is translated as CASSPDRDSSYNEQFF.

This clone appeared once. The chain links TRBV14 to TRBJ2-2; D not resolved. The CDR3 sequence is 16 residues long. The germline V and J ends were trimmed by 5 bases and 4 bases, with 17 bases remaining between them. Germline V gene data show CDR1 as SGHDN and CDR2 as FVKESK. The CDR3 nucleotides are TGTGCCAGCAGCACCAAGCAACCGTACGGCACCGGGGAGCTGTTTTTT. It encodes CASSTKQPYGTGELFF.

CDR3: CASSLNPGTGGRETQYF. The CDR3 nucleotides are TGTGCCAGCTCACTTAATCCCGGGACAGGGGGAAGAGAGACCCAGTACTTC. This chain joins TRBV18 and TRBJ2-5; TRBD1 matches 11 bases. Per germline, CDR1 KGHSH and CDR2 LQKENI. Trimming took 4 bases from V and 4 from J; bases not matched to a gene: 11. The CDR3 runs 17 residues.

V and J are TRBV9 and TRBJ2-3; D uncertain. CDR3 size: 12 residues. V lost 3 bases and J 2 bases, leaving 4 bases between the germline ends. CDR1 is SGDLS and CDR2 is YYNGEE in the germline V gene. Written as DNA, the CDR3 is TGTGCCAGCAGCGCCCACACAGATACGCAGTATTTT. Translation gives CASSAHTDTQYF.

The chain employs TRBV5-5 and TRBJ2-3; TRBD1 matches at 10 bases. The CDR3 loop spans 16 amino acids. After removal of 4 bases from V and 6 bases from J, the junction contained 11 bases not matched to a gene. Germline CDR1 and CDR2: SGHKS and YYEKEE (reference sequence). CDR3 sequence reads: CASSVVTGGLGDTQYF. CDR3 nucleotides: TGTGCCAGCAGCGTGGTGACAGGGGGCTTAGGTGATACGCAGTATTTT.

J is TRBJ1-2 and V is TRBV7-2; possibly TRBD1 for D (5 bases). There are 14 residues in the CDR3. V lost 5 bases to trimming and J lost 4 bases, with 14 bases between them. The germline gives CDR1 SGHTA, CDR2 FQGNSA. CDR3 bases: TGTGCCAGCAGCCCCGGAACAGGTTCCTATGGCTACACCTTC. The encoded protein is CASSPGTGSYGYTF.

For the CDR3, the DNA is TGTGCCAGCAGCCAAGATAGCGGGGCCAGGGGAGGATACACCATATATTTT. It yields the protein CASSQDSGARGGYTIYF. The chain links TRBV3-1 (or the pseudogene TRBV3-2) to TRBJ1-3; a weak D match, TRBD1 (6 bases). Looked up from germline, CDR1 is LGHDT and CDR2 is YNNKEL (reference sequence). Deletions cut 0 bases from V and 8 bases from J, with 20 bases between. The CDR3 is 17 residues long.